What follows are 15 T cell receptor beta chains derived from one specimen sequenced in a study of CD8+CD57+ T cells in acquired aplastic anemia. The template used for profiling TCR beta VDJ and CDR3 was genomic DNA. TCRdb ran MiXCR on the reads and lists one entry per CDR3 protein. Among 160,000 or so distinct CDR3 sequences, around 50% were seen once, and the ten largest hold approximately 1%. In patients chosen for sequencing, flow cytometry had shown CD8+CD57+ cell expansion. Sequencing used sorted CD4+, CD8+, or CD8+CD57+ T cells (not recorded which) from PBMCs. Every receptor here comes from a human donor with aplastic anemia.

The rearrangement uses TRBV19 and TRBJ1-5; D not resolved. CDR3 length equals 14 residues. Germline V lookup: CDR1 LNHDA, CDR2 SQIVND (reference sequence). V lost 3 bases to trimming and J lost 4 bases, with 10 bases between them. The CDR3 sequence is CASSIIAVNQPQHF. CDR3 sequence (DNA): TGTGCCAGTAGTATTATCGCCGTTAATCAGCCCCAGCATTTT.

The J gene is TRBJ1-1, the V gene TRBV6-5, with 9 bases matching TRBD1. Germline V CDR1 and CDR2: MNHEY, SVGAGI. The CDR3 covers 16 residues. Trimming at V came to 6 bases and at J to 1 base, leaving 9 bases not matched to a gene. This CDR3 is CASRKLPGQGNTEAFF. CDR3 nucleotide sequence: TGTGCCAGCAGAAAACTGCCGGGACAGGGGAACACTGAAGCTTTCTTT.

This chain joins TRBV6-2 or TRBV6-3 and TRBJ1-2; a weak D match, TRBD1 (6 bases). The CDR3 runs 13 residues. V shed 11 bases and J shed 4 bases, with 17 bases lying between them. CDR1 is MNHEY, CDR2 SVGEGT, per germline. CDR3 sequence: CAALGGAAYGYTF. CDR3 nucleotide sequence: TGTGCCGCTCTAGGGGGGGCTGCCTATGGCTACACCTTC.

The sample holds many counts of this clonotype. The V gene is TRBV19, the J gene TRBJ1-1; D remains ambiguous. The CDR3 contains 16 residues. The germline V and J ends were trimmed by 5 bases and 7 bases, with 23 bases remaining between them. Germline V gene lookup returns CDR1 LNHDA and CDR2 SQIVND (reference sequence). The DNA for the CDR3 is TGTGCCAGTAGTTCCCCCCTACTGTCGAGTAGCATTGAAGCTTTCTTT. Amino acid sequence: CASSSPLLSSSIEAFF. Together with reference TRBV19 and TRBJ1-1, the CDR3 gives the full variable domain: DGGITQSPKYLFRKEGQNVTLSCEQNLNHDAMYWYRQDPGQGLRLIYYSQIVNDFQKGDIAEGYSVSREKKESFPLTVTSAQKNPTAFYLCASSSPLLSSSIEAFFGQGTRLTVV.

The CDR3: CAISEMGRSADTQYF. The CDR3 bases are TGTGCCATCAGTGAGATGGGGCGATCCGCAGATACGCAGTATTTT. The chain has TRBV10-3 and TRBJ2-3, with D maybe TRBD1 (5 bases). The CDR3 runs 15 residues. V dropped 2 bases and J dropped 4 bases, with 13 bases sitting between them. Germline V gene data show CDR1 as ENHRY and CDR2 as SYGVKD.

This clonotype has ten or more counts. V is TRBV19 and J is TRBJ1-1; 8 bases fit TRBD1. Trimming at V came to 9 bases and at J to 7 bases, leaving 16 bases not matched to a gene. This CDR3 spans 15 amino acids. From germline, CDR1 is LNHDA and CDR2 SQIVND (reference sequence). CDR3 DNA: TGTGCCAGCGCGGACAGGGCTCTTGGGGTTGATGAAGCTTTCTTT. It translates to CASADRALGVDEAFF.

This clonotype was recorded many times. The V call is TRBV19, the J call TRBJ2-4, with D possibly being TRBD1 or TRBD2 (6 bases each). The CDR3 consists of 15 residues. Per the germline V gene, CDR1 is LNHDA and CDR2 is SQIVND (reference sequence). Trimming removed 0 bases at V and 12 bases at J, with 18 bases between. The CDR3 DNA reads TGTGCCAGTAGTATAGATCGGAGGGACAAGGACACTCAGTACTTC. This encodes CASSIDRRDKDTQYF.

A remark on this clonotype: Relative to the germline gene, one junction end is altered; a read error may explain this. This chain links TRBV6-1 with TRBJ2-2, with D perhaps given as TRBD1 or TRBD2 (5 bases each). The CDR3 runs 14 residues. Germline CDR1 is MNHNS and CDR2 is SASEGT. The CDR3 DNA is TGTGCCAGCAGTGAACTAAGGGGCACCGGGGAGCTGTCTTTT. This gives the protein CASSELRGTGELSF.

The J gene is TRBJ2-7, the V gene TRBV27, with D unclear. Per germline, CDR1 MNHEY and CDR2 SMNVEV (reference sequence). V was cut by 0 bases and J by 3 bases, with 15 bases left in between. The CDR3 totals 16 residues. The CDR3 is CASSLSDGKGIYEQYF. The CDR3 DNA reads as TGTGCCAGCAGTTTATCGGACGGCAAGGGAATCTACGAGCAGTACTTC.

Many counts were recorded for this clonotype. This chain joins TRBV6-4 and TRBJ2-3; either TRBD1 or TRBD2 may supply D (5 bases each). Germline CDR1 is MRHNA and CDR2 is SNTAGT. The V end was cut by 0 bases, the J end by 13 bases, with 14 bases between. The CDR3 spans 13 residues. The CDR3, as DNA: TGTGCCAGCAGTGACTCGACCGGGACCCATAAGTATTTT. Translated: CASSDSTGTHKYF.

This clonotype was counted ten times or more. This chain uses TRBV15 with TRBJ1-5; TRBD1 matches at 9 bases. This CDR3 has 17 amino acids. Germline values: CDR1 LNHNV, CDR2 YYDKDF (reference sequence). Unmatched junction bases numbered 5, after V lost 2 bases and J lost 0 bases. The CDR3 spells CATSRSRQGGSNQPQHF. The CDR3, as DNA: TGTGCCACCAGCAGATCTCGACAGGGGGGTAGCAATCAGCCCCAGCATTTT. Complete variable domain (other parts from reference TRBV15 and TRBJ1-5): DAMVIQNPRYQVTQFGKPVTLSCSQTLNHNVMYWYQQKSSQAPKLLFHYYDKDFNNEADTPDNFQSRRPNTSFCFLDIRSPGLGDTAMYLCATSRSRQGGSNQPQHFGDGTRLSIL.

This clonotype was counted a few times. V usage is TRBV27 and J usage is TRBJ2-7; D uncertain. V was pared by 3 bases and J by 0 bases, with 15 bases between. The CDR3 is made up of 16 amino acids. From germline, CDR1 is MNHEY and CDR2 SMNVEV (reference sequence). The CDR3 protein is CASSFKAGFSSYEQYF. The DNA for the CDR3 is TGTGCCAGCAGTTTTAAGGCCGGCTTCAGCTCCTACGAGCAGTACTTC.

CDR3 sequence: CATSARDRDEQYF. CDR3 sequence (DNA): TGTGCCACCAGTGCGCGAGACAGGGACGAGCAGTACTTC. The rearrangement links TRBV24-1 to TRBJ2-7; 7 bases align to TRBD1. Per germline, CDR1 KGHDR and CDR2 SFDVKD. With 5 bases clipped from V and 5 bases from J, the junction kept 5 bases outside the gene matches. The CDR3 has 13 residues.

The chain has TRBV25-1 and TRBJ1-4, with a weak D call TRBD1 (6 bases). Trimming took 5 bases from V and 8 from J, leaving 18 bases between them. CDR1 and CDR2 (germline): MGHDK, SYGVNS. CDR3 length equals 15 residues. CDR3 in DNA: TGTGCCAGCAGTTTAGGGGGGCGCGGAGGGGAAAAACTGTTTTTT. Its protein is CASSLGGRGGEKLFF.

The sample holds many counts of this clonotype. The genes are TRBV25-1 and TRBJ1-6; D is possibly TRBD1 (6 bases). The CDR3 has 14 residues. V lost 6 bases, J lost 5 bases, and 11 bases lay in between. CDR1 is MGHDK, CDR2 SYGVNS, per germline. The CDR3 spells CASRRTAHNSPLHF. CDR3 nucleotide sequence: TGTGCCAGCAGGCGGACAGCTCATAATTCACCCCTCCACTTT.